In its sample, the clone carrying this T cell receptor (beta chain) was seen a few times. Its specificity is not known. CDR3 length: 12 residues. Trimming took 6 bases from V and 6 from J, leaving 9 bases between them. In germline, CDR1 is MNHEY, CDR2 SVGEGT. These data belong to a study of blood T cells in healthy people across ages. PCR was performed a second time for roughly 6 to 12 cycles using a sample-barcoded 5' primer and a J-beta primer mix. Tagging of each cDNA molecule was performed by a template-switch adaptor with 12 random nucleotides. Sequencing recovered at least 3 million CDR3-containing paired-end reads from each sample. In TCRdb, the 5' RACE reads were re-called with MiXCR into one record per CDR3 protein. Among around 1.7 million distinct CDR3 sequences, approximately 30% were seen once, and the ten largest hold 7% to 9%. Study results and caveats: Estimated diversity across one million T cells was deemed an underestimate. Roughly linear age-related decline in beta diversity appeared, significant by age 40.

J is TRBJ2-1 and V is TRBV6-2 or TRBV6-3; no reliable D call. The sequenced sample consisted of blood. The TCR originated in a woman under 40 in good health. CDR3 loop: CASSPHRNEQFF. Written as DNA, the CDR3 is TGTGCCAGCAGCCCTCATCGCAATGAGCAGTTCTTC.